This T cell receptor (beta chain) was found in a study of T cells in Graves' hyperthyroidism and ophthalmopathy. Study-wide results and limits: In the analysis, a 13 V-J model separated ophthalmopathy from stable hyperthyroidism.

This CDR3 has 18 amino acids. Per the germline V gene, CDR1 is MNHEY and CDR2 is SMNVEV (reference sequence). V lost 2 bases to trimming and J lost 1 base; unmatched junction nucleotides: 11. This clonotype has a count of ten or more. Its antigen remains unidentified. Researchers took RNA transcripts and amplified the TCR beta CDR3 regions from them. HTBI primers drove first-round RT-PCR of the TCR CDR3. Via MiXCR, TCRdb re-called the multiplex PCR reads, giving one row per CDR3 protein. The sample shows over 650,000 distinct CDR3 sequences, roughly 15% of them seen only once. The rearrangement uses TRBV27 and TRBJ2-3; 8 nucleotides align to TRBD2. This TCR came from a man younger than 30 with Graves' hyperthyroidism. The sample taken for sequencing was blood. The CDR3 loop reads CASSLGSGITRGTDTQYF. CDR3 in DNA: TGTGCCAGCAGTTTAGGTAGCGGGATAACCCGGGGCACAGATACGCAGTATTTT.